The T cell receptor beta chain described here comes from a study of shared clonotypes between healthy human individuals (dated by TCRdb to about 2020). Regarding the study in general: A few men and a couple of women, aged 18 to 49 years, made up the cohort. Per donor, leukapheresis produced somewhere between about 0.8 and 9.5 billion PBMCs. Libraries were prepared and TCR repertoires were sequenced by different laboratories using diverse techniques, in order to increase sequencing depth and limit assay-specific biases. To estimate repertoire size and how much clonotype sharing occurs between individuals, the study deeply sequenced the blood TCR repertoires of several healthy adults. For each donor, three plates each were used for CD4 naive and CD4 memory, two plates were used for CD8 naive, and one plate was used for CD8 memory. The paper's findings and limits, for the study overall: Across a handful of donors, roughly 5% of naive CD4, 3% to 4% of naive CD8, 2% to 2.5% of memory CD4, and under 0.45% of memory CD8 clonotypes were shared. Because the study included only a small number of donors, the genetic and exposure-history diversity represented was limited. Clonotypes shared by all four sorted-subset donors showed higher generation probabilities than non-shared clonotypes. Rarefaction of sorted-subset datasets indicated incomplete sequencing despite the large sequencing depth. Pairwise subsampling led to the expectation that sequencing depth would affect the degree of clonotype sharing among donors. Estimated clonotype richness was generally larger for naive than for memory subsets. Sampling was restricted to blood, and TCR repertoires in tissue are likely to differ from TCR repertoires in blood.

This clone was observed a single time. It has no known antigen specificity. Nothing much larger sits one base from this clone, and base qualities are not available. Other nucleotide sequences in the sample specify the same CDR3. Using the deep immunoSEQ assay, multiplex PCR amplified TCR CDR3 regions from genomic DNA. Extracted genomic DNA from each cell subset was distributed evenly across all wells of several immunoSEQ 96-well plates, and each plate was treated as a replicate. For sorted subsets, about 200 ng genomic DNA, equal to tens of thousands of T cell genomes, was loaded into each replicate PCR. Purified libraries were quantified with a Qubit 3.0 fluorometer, sized on a Bioanalyzer 2100, and re-quantified with the KAPA Library Quantification kit. A separate single-read 150-cycle Illumina NextSeq 550 flow cell was used to sequence each immunoSEQ 96-well plate. Concerning the study's data processing: Because the immunoSEQ output held only junctional sequences and lacked quality scores, the filtering could not match the filtering applied to full-length reads. To assign V/J genes and CDR3, sequences were annotated against IMGT germline references using PyIR, a Python wrapper for IgBLAST v1.9. Any read was removed if the V/J assignment was weak (E-value above 1e-6), the CDR3 was missing, or the read contained stop codons, out-of-frame junctions, or ambiguous translated residues. V3J clonotypes were defined by identical inferred V gene, J gene, and CDR3 amino acid sequence. The percentage overlap between two repertoires was calculated by dividing the number of shared unique clonotypes by the size of the smaller repertoire. RTK rarefaction, the Chao1 estimator, and Recon v2.1 estimates of unobserved clonotypes were used to assess repertoire richness. Generation probabilities for all TCRbeta clonotypes obtained by the gDNA method from a handful of donors were computed using OLGA. Sourced from immuneACCESS, this table was stored by TCRdb with only in-frame sequences that have V and J called. A share of the clones is absent; for the studies checked, an unresolved V gene accounts for under half, and the remainder has no known explanation. Clone size and V and J calls were adopted from that table, with D and trimming inferred from the DNA. For this sample the table gives 1.5 million to 2.5 million clones, of which about 95% were detected only once. The ten largest account for around 1.2% of the sample.

For the CD8 naive samples, CD45RO-negative cells were positively selected for CCR7, yielding a CD45RA+CCR7+ population from which TemRA cells were excluded. Donors were healthy HIV-negative adults with no recently reported acute infections or vaccinations. Every donor was a Caucasian adult residing in Nashville, Tennessee, USA. Blood was collected by leukapheresis, and PBMCs were isolated by Ficoll-Histopaque density gradient centrifugation and then cryopreserved in liquid nitrogen vapor phase. Purity and quantity of every magnetically sorted T cell population were checked by analytical flow cytometry. Genomic DNA was isolated from each sorted fraction and quantified by UV absorbance on a Nanodrop 2000c. The CDR3 runs 13 residues from the cysteine to the phenylalanine. The only DNA kept is the CDR3, 39 bases in frame from the first base. Cut back by 1 base and 6 bases, the V and J ends lie 7 bases apart. The germline V gene sets CDR1 to SGHAT and CDR2 to FQNNGV.

This clonotype was obtained from a man younger than 35 in good health. This chain joins TRBV11-2 to TRBJ2-1, with no confidently assigned D gene. The source material was naive CD8+ T cells sorted from blood. The cell subset or site label, read with the paper, signifies: CD45RA+CCR7+. The bases read TGTGCCAGCAGCTTAGGTACTGGCAATGAGCAGTTCTTC. Translated, it reads CASSLGTGNEQFF. The full variable domain, with segments outside the CDR3 supplied by the reference TRBV11-2 and TRBJ2-1 proteins, appears as EAGVAQSPRYKIIEKRQSVAFWCNPISGHATLYWYQQILGQGPKLLIQFQNNGVVDDSQLPKDRFSAERLKGVDSTLKIQPAKLEDSAVYLCASSLGTGNEQFFGPGTRLTVL.